One sample yielded the 3 T cell receptor beta chains listed below, sequenced in a study of technical replicates of blood from several donors. Produced via immunoSEQ multiplex PCR; TCRdb's table is partial and in-frame only. The sample carries under 90,000 clones, roughly 94% recorded once. Source material: T cells isolated from PBMCs. These receptors originate from a human donor in good health.

CDR3 protein: CASGSGSYSPLHF. The CDR3 DNA reads as TGTGCCAGCGGTTCAGGCTCATATTCACCCCTCCACTTT. The V call is TRBV2, the J call TRBJ1-6; D gene unclear. The germline gives CDR1 SNHLY, CDR2 FYNNEI. Trimming took 8 bases from V and 8 from J, leaving 13 bases between them. The CDR3 is 13 residues long.

The rearrangement uses TRBV4-2 and TRBJ2-5; D may be TRBD1 (5 bases). Germline lookup yields CDR1 LGHNA and CDR2 YNFKEQ. This CDR3 has 14 residues. V was trimmed by 4 bases and J by 3 bases, leaving 12 bases between them. The CDR3 protein is CASSRVQGEETQYF. DNA for the CDR3: TGTGCCAGCAGCCGGGTACAAGGGGAAGAGACCCAGTACTTC.

The chain has TRBV9 and TRBJ1-1; 10 bases match TRBD1. The CDR3 has 14 amino acids. CDR1 and CDR2 from the germline V gene are SGDLS and YYNGEE. V shed 4 bases and J 5 bases; nucleotides not matched to a gene: 5. The CDR3 is CASSPGTGVTEAFF. CDR3 bases: TGTGCCAGCAGCCCAGGGACAGGGGTAACTGAAGCTTTCTTT.